The sequence of this T cell receptor (beta chain) was determined in a study of cytomegalovirus exposure and HLA in healthy donors (TCRdb year 2017). Background on the whole study: An earlier analysis of approximately 640 of the donors reported 250 to 300 Gb of sequence data and some 100 million unique TCR beta sequences from 190 million or so T cells. An early release covering about 600 HLA-typed donors comprised 300 to 350 gigabases of sequencing data and 65 million to 100 million unique TCR sequences. Of the roughly 430 genotyped donors, 65% to 90% fell in the genetic ancestry cluster associated with self-reported Caucasian donors. The aim of the study was to test whether cataloging public T cell receptors could identify signatures of past pathogen exposure. Using immunosequencing, the study profiled T cell repertoires from 666 subjects and related those repertoires to cytomegalovirus serostatus. Besides the first cohort of roughly 660 subjects, a separate validation cohort made up of 95 to 150 different subjects was used. To predict cytomegalovirus infection status, the study brought together high-throughput TCR immunosequencing, statistical association of individual TCRs with disease status, and machine learning. A later analysis re-examined previously published TCR beta repertoires from just over 650 donors and added high-resolution HLA genotyping to investigate patterns of TCR occurrence. In the later analysis, no new phenotypic data were used to find candidate immune exposures; instead, reliance was placed on TCR beta sequences and their occurrence across donors. In an earlier analysis of 500 to 650 of the donors, high-throughput TCR beta sequencing was used to judge whether each TCR beta V gene segment behaved as functional or pseudogenic. Donor age, sex, ethnicity and CMV serostatus were compiled alongside the repertoire data. A later genetic analysis took genome-wide SNP genotypes for about 60% of the roughly 670 donors and used that subset as a discovery cohort. All discovery cohort repertoires had been generated on a single sequencing platform. HLA typing covered class I and class II loci at four-digit resolution. Typing coverage varied by locus: roughly 620-630 donors for A, B, C, DRB1 and DQB1; more than 500 for DQA1; around 570 for DPA1; approximately 490 for DPB1. Four to six DR-DQ haplotypes were handled as single units for association and clustering, since linkage in the cohort was strong. Among around 400 genotyped donors of the cohort, an average of around 250,000 unique TCR beta nucleotide sequences was sequenced per donor, of which about 19% were non-productive. Here is what the overall study found, with its caveats: The 87-base-pair reads could not distinguish some IMGT-functional V segments, including TRBV6-2 and TRBV6-3, so those segments were excluded. In a later analysis, most CMV-associated TCR beta chains were found to appear HLA-restricted, with HLA associations seemingly driven largely by CMV exposure. Across donors, most TCR sequences were observed very rarely, whereas some public TCRs were present in many individuals. In a later analysis, the rate of TCR association differed among HLA loci, with DRB1 alleles having the most associated TCRs and HLA-C alleles having the fewest. The study listed 150 to 200 TCR beta chains as associated with cytomegalovirus. In vitro tests confirmed that a few of the cytomegalovirus-associated TCR beta chains recognize cytomegalovirus antigens. The classifier was reported to diagnose cytomegalovirus status with high specificity and sensitivity in both the original and validation cohorts. The only immune exposure information available for the cohort was CMV serostatus. Assigning TCR associations to individual alleles was difficult when HLA alleles, especially DR and DQ, strongly co-occurred. Because HLA typing was unavailable for some donors at each locus, only the typed subset was used in association tests. A later analysis reported that several top co-occurrence clusters appeared linked to parvovirus B19, influenza, CMV and Epstein-Barr virus. In a later genetic analysis, a missense DCLRE1C variant was associated with V-gene and J-gene trimming of TCR beta chains, and the association was replicated in an independent cohort. The earlier analysis of approximately 560 of the donors excluded roughly 17 rarely observed V segments, including chromosome 9 orphons, because counts were too low. This cohort had only TCR beta chains sequenced, and the lack of alpha or paired-chain data limited which features could be detected. In a later analysis, HLA-associated TCR beta chains were found to be more clonally expanded and to have lower generation probabilities than equally common non-associated chains. According to a later genetic analysis, donors in an Asian-associated ancestry cluster had fewer N-insertions in productive TCRs than the approximately 650-donor mean. In an earlier analysis of approximately 590 of the donors, most TCR beta V segments appeared in productive rearrangements about 87% or about 30% of the time, broadly matching IMGT annotations. Presence/absence analyses assumed roughly uniform sequencing depth across donors, an assumption that may not hold. Linkage disequilibrium might explain the correlated functional status among segregating V segments, but an unknown experimental factor could not be excluded. A cluster of highly shared sequence variants was judged likely to be a technical artifact of the sequencing pipeline. A further reported finding was that TCR beta sequences accurately predicted the HLA-A and HLA-B alleles for most subjects in the first cohort. The authors suggested that the approach could potentially be generalized to other disease states and immunological phenotypes. At a false discovery rate of 0.05, a later analysis linked 15,000 to 20,000 TCR beta sequences to specific HLA alleles.

The cohort consisted of 600 or so healthy bone marrow donors. Cohort members were all nominally healthy when sampled, although unrecorded immune exposures were likely present. The donor was CMV seropositive and belonged to the group of a few hundred seropositive cohort members. Every donor gave a peripheral blood sample, and the peripheral blood mononuclear cells from that sample were used for TCR beta sequencing. Genomic DNA was extracted from the blood cell samples with the Qiagen DNeasy Blood Extraction Kit. For this clone: There is no known antigen for this receptor. The sample holds no much larger clone one base away, and base qualities are not on file.

CDR1 SGHRS and CDR2 YFSETQ are derived from the germline V gene. The CDR3 covers 16 residues, taking in both the cysteine and the phenylalanine. The CDR3 DNA has 48 bases and is translated from base 1. Trimming accounts for 0 bases at V and 4 bases at J, while the number of junction bases matched to no gene is 9. Libraries were made using the immunoSEQ multiplex PCR assay. A mixture of 60 forward primers for TCR Vbeta segments and 13 reverse primers for TCR Jbeta segments was used in the multiplex PCR. A multiplex PCR assay on genomic DNA amplified the CDR3 region of rearranged TCR beta genes. Amplified TCR beta libraries were sequenced as 87-base-pair reads on the Illumina HiSeq System. As for how the authors treated the data: A later analysis counted tens of millions of unique TCR beta chains across the 650 to 700 repertoires, and 9 million to 14 million of these chains were shared by at least two donors. Raw reads were error-corrected and collapsed into unique sequences by a nearest-neighbor algorithm in which closely related sequences were merged to remove PCR and sequencing errors. CDR3 sequences were aligned to IMGT reference sequences to assign V, D and J gene segments. For a sequence to be retained, a match of at least six nucleotides was required to both a V gene segment and a J gene segment. Rearrangements were classified as productive when the CDR3 lacked stop codons and remained in frame with V and J, and all other rearrangements were classified as non-productive. CDR3 was defined according to IMGT convention as the region running from the second conserved V-encoded cysteine to the conserved J-encoded phenylalanine. The earlier analysis of some 580 of the donors excluded any sequence lacking an unambiguous match to a single V gene segment. In an earlier analysis of 450 to 700 of the donors, V segments were called functional above 56.7% productive rearrangements and were called segregating when the between-donor standard deviation exceeded 5%. A statistical classification framework was built for diagnosing cytomegalovirus status from the catalog of TCR beta chain sequences. A later analysis assigned V and J genes by comparing TCR nucleotide sequences with IMGT/GENE-DB human TR gene sequences. The TCRdist pipeline was used in a later analysis to assign CDR3 sequences and most-parsimonious VDJ recombination scenarios. In a later analysis, every TCR beta chain was defined by the combination of its CDR3 amino acid sequence and its V-gene family, and reads without a unique V-gene family were dropped. A later analysis removed 592 highly shared, low-generation-probability nucleotide sequences to deal with suspected cross-contamination and a sequencing artifact. In a later analysis, a clonal expansion index for each public chain was calculated from normalized within-repertoire ranks of inferred template counts. In a later analysis, generation probabilities were computed with a VDJ recombination model fitted to out-of-frame rearrangements, and the resulting probabilities were checked against IGoR. In a later analysis, hypergeometric tests were used to score TCR-TCR, TCR-HLA and TCR-CMV co-occurrence, with a repertoire-size bias correction applied to TCR pairs. False discovery rates were estimated in a later analysis by permuting HLA or CMV assignments 20 times. In a later analysis, co-occurring TCRs were grouped using DBSCAN, and TCRdist sequence similarity was added for clustering within HLA-allele-positive subsets. Repertoires with fewer than 30,000 or more than 120,000 public chains, plus five repertoires with anomalous nucleotide sharing, were excluded from co-occurrence clustering. Here the immuneACCESS table is served through TCRdb, limited to in-frame sequences with V and J called. Missing clones are a known gap in these copies; in checked studies unresolved V genes cover under half, and the rest lacks a known reason. That table is the source of V, J and clone size, and D and trimming were worked out from the DNA. The table for this sample lists approximately 70,000 clones; approximately 71% of them were counted only once. The ten largest clones add up to 7.8% of the sample.

Here the chain combines TRBV5-1 and TRBJ1-1, with TRBD1 identical over 7 junction bases. The TCR originated in a man aged 55 to 69 in good health and CMV-seropositive. The source material was PBMCs. The DNA sequence is given as TGCGCCAGCAGCTTGGGGTCGAGGGGGCGCGTCACTGAAGCTTTCTTT. Its coded protein is CASSLGSRGRVTEAFF.